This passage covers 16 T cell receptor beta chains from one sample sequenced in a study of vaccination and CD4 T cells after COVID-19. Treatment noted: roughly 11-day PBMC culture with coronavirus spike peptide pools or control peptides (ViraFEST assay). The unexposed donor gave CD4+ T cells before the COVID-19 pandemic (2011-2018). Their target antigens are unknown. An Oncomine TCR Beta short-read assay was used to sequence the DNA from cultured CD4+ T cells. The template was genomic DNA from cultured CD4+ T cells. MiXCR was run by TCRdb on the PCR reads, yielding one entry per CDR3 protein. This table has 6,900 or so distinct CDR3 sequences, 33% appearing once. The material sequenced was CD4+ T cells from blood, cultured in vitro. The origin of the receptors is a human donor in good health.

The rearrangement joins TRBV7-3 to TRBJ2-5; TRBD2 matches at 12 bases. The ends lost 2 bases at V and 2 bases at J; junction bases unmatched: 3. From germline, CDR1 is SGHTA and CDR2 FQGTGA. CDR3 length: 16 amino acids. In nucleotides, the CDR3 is TGTGCCAGCAGCTTATCTAGCGGGAGGGGGCAAGAGACCCAGTACTTC. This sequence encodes CASSLSSGRGQETQYF.

CDR3 in amino acids: CASSESGTDTQYF. In nucleotides, the CDR3 is TGTGCCAGCAGCGAATCGGGGACAGATACGCAGTATTTT. This chain joins TRBV4-2 and TRBJ2-3, with D perhaps matching TRBD2 (5 bases). With 5 bases removed from V and 3 bases from J, the gap between germline ends came to 9 bases. From germline, CDR1 is LGHNA and CDR2 YNFKEQ. The CDR3 is made up of 13 amino acids.

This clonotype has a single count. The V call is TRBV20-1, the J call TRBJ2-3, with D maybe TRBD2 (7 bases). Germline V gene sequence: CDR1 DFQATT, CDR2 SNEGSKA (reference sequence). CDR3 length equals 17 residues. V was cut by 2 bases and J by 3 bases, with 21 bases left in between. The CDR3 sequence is CSARREGRGSATDTQYF. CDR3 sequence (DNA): TGCAGTGCTAGAAGGGAGGGCAGGGGATCGGCAACAGATACGCAGTATTTT.

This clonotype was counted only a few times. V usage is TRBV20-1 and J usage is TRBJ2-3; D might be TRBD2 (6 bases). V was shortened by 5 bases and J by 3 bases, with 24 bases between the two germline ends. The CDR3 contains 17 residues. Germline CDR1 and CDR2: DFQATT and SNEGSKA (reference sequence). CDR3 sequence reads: CSADAGWAGRGTDTQYF. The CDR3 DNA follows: TGCAGTGCTGATGCAGGGTGGGCGGGACGAGGGACAGATACGCAGTATTTT.

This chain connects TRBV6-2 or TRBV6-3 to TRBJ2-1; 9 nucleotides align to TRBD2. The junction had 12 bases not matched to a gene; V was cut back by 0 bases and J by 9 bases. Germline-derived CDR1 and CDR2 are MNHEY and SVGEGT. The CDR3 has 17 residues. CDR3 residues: CASSYSGMAGGPGEQFF. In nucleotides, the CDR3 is TGTGCCAGCAGTTACTCGGGGATGGCGGGAGGGCCGGGTGAGCAGTTCTTC.

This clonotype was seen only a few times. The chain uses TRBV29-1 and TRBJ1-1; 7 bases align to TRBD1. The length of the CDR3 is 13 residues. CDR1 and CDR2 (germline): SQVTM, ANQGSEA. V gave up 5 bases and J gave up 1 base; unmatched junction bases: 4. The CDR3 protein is CSVSRGTNTEAFF. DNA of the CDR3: TGCAGCGTTAGCAGGGGGACGAACACTGAAGCTTTCTTT.

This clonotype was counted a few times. The chain's CDR3 is CSVSGLADYNEQFF. The CDR3 coding sequence is TGCAGTGTCAGTGGCCTAGCGGATTACAATGAGCAGTTCTTC. The gene calls are TRBV20-1 and TRBJ2-1, with TRBD2 matching 7 bases. V shed 7 bases, J shed 4 bases, and the junction held 10 bases outside the gene matches. CDR1 and CDR2 (germline): DFQATT, SNEGSKA (reference sequence). The CDR3 extends over 14 amino acids.

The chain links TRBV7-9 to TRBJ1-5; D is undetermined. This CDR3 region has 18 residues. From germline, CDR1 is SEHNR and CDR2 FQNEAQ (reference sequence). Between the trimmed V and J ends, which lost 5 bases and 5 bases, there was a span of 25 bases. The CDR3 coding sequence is TGTGCCAGCAGCATCACGGGTAGGCCAGCCCATTCAGATCAGCCCCAGCATTTT. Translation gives CASSITGRPAHSDQPQHF.

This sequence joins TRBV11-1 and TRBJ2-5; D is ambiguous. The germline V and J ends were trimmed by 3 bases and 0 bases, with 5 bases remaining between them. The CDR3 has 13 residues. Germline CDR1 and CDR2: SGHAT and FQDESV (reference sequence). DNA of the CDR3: TGTGCCAGCAGCTTTGGCTACCAAGAGACCCAGTACTTC. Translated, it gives CASSFGYQETQYF.

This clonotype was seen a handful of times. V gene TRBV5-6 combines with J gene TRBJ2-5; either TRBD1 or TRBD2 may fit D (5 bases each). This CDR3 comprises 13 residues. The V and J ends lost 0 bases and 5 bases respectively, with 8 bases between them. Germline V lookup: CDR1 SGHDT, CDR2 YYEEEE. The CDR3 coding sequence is TGTGCCAGCAGCTTGGGACGGGACGAGACCCAGTACTTC. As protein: CASSLGRDETQYF.

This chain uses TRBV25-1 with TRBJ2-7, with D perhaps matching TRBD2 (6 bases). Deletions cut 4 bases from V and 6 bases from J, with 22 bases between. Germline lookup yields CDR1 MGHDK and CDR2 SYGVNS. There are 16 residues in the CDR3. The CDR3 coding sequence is TGTGCCAGCAGTGGGGGGGTTGAGGGTATGGTATTCGAGCAGTACTTC. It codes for CASSGGVEGMVFEQYF.

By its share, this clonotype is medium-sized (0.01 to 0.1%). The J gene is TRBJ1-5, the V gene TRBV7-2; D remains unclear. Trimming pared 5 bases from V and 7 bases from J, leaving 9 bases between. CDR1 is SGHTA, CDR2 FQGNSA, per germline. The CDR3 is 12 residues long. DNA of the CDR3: TGTGCCAGCAGCACCTATGGGCAGCCCCAGCATTTT. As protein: CASSTYGQPQHF.

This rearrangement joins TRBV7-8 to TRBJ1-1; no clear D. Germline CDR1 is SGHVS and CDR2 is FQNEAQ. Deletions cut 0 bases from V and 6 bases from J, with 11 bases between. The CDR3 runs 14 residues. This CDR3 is CASSLARGWAEAFF. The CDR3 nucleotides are TGTGCCAGCAGCTTAGCGCGGGGTTGGGCTGAAGCTTTCTTT.

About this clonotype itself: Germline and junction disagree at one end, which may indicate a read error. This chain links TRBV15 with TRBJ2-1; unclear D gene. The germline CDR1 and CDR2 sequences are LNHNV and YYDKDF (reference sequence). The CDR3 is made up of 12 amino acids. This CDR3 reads CVTSRGGREQFF. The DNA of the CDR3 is TGTGTCACCAGCAGAGGCGGCCGAGAGCAGTTCTTC.

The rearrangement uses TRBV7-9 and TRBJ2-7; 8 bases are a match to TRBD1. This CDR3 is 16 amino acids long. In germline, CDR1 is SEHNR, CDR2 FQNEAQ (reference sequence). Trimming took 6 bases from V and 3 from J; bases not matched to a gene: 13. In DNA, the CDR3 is TGTGCCAGCAGTCCCCCCGGGACAGGATACAGCTACGAGCAGTACTTC. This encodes CASSPPGTGYSYEQYF.

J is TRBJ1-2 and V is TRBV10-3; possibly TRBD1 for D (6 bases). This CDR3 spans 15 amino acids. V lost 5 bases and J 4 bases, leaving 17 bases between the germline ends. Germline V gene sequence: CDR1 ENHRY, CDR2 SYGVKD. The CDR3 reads CAISPGTSSGYGYTF. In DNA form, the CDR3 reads TGTGCCATCAGTCCCGGGACATCCTCGGGCTATGGCTACACCTTC.